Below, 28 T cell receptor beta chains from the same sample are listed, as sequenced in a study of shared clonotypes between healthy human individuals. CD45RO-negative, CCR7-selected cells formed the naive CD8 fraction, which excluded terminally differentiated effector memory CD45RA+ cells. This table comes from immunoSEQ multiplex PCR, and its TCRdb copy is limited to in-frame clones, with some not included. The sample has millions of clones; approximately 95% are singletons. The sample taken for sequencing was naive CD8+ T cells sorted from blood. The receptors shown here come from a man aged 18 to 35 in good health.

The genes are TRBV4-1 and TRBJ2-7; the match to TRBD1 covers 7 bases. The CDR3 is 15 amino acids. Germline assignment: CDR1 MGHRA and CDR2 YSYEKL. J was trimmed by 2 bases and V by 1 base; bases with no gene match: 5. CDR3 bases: TGCGCCAGCAGCCAAGCTTGGACAGGCACCTACGAGCAGTACTTC. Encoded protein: CASSQAWTGTYEQYF.

The CDR3 sequence is CASSPDSSQPQHF. CDR3 DNA sequence: TGTGCCAGCAGCCCCGACAGTTCTCAGCCCCAGCATTTT. V and J are TRBV28 and TRBJ1-5, with a possible D match to TRBD1 (5 bases). The CDR3 has 13 residues. Germline values: CDR1 MDHEN, CDR2 SYDVKM. With 6 bases removed from V and 6 bases from J, the gap between germline ends came to 12 bases.

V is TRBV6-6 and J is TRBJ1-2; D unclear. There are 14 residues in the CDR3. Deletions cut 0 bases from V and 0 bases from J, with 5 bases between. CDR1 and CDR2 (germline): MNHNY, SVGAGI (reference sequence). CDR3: CASSYSASNYGYTF. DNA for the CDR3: TGTGCCAGCAGTTACTCTGCTTCTAACTATGGCTACACCTTC.

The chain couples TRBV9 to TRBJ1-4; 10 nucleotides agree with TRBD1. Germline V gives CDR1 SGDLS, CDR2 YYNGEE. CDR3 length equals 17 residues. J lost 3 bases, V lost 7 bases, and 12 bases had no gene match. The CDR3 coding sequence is TGTGCCAGCGCCTCGCCCGGGACAGGGGCGGCTAATGAAAAACTGTTTTTT. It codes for CASASPGTGAANEKLFF.

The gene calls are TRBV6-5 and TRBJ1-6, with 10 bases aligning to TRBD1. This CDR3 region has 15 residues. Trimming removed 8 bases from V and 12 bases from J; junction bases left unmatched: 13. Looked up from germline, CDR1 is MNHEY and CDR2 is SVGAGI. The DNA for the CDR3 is TGTGCCAGCGGAATCGGACAGGGGGTGCCCCAACCCCTCCACTTT. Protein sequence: CASGIGQGVPQPLHF.

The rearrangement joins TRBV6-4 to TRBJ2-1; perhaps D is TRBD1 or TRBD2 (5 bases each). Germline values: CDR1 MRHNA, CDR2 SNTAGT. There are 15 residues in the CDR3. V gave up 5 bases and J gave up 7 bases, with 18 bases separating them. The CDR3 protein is CASSWTAGSWNEQFF. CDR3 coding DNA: TGTGCCAGCAGTTGGACGGCAGGGAGTTGGAATGAGCAGTTCTTC.

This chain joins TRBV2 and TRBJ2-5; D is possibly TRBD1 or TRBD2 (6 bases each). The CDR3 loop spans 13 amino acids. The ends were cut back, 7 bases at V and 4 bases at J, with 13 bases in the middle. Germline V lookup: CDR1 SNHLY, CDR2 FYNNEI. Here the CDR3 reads CASTWTAGETQYF. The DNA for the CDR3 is TGTGCCAGCACCTGGACAGCGGGAGAGACCCAGTACTTC.

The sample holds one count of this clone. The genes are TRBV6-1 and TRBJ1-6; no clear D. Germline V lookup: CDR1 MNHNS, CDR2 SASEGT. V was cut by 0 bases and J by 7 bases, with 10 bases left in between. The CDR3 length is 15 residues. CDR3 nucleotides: TGTGCCAGCAGTGAAGCGCGGAAGAGAAATTCACCCCTCCACTTT. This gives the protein CASSEARKRNSPLHF.

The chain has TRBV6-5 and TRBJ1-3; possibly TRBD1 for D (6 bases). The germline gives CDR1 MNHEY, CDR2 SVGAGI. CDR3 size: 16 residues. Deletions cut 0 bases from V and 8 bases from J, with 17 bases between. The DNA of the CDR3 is TGTGCCAGCAGTTACTCGATCCCGGACAGCGGTGACACCATATATTTT. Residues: CASSYSIPDSGDTIYF.

The CDR3 region is CASGLTGEEQYF. The CDR3 DNA reads TGTGCCAGCGGATTAACAGGGGAGGAGCAGTACTTC. The chain recombines TRBV7-9 with TRBJ2-7; 7 bases agree with TRBD1. Germline assignment: CDR1 SEHNR and CDR2 FQNEAQ (reference sequence). Trimming cost V 8 bases and J 7 bases; bases outside gene matches: 8. This CDR3 is built from 12 residues.

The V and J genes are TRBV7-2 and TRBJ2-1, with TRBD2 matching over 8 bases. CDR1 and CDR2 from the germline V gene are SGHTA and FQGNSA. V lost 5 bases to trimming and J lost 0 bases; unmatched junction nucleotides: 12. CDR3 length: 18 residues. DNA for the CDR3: TGTGCCAGCAGCGTAGGGCTAGCGGGCCTTAGCTCCTACAATGAGCAGTTCTTC. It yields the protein CASSVGLAGLSSYNEQFF.

For the CDR3, the DNA is TGTGCCAGCAGGGGAAGCGGGAGGGCGTACAATGAGCAGTTCTTC. Protein sequence: CASRGSGRAYNEQFF. The J gene is TRBJ2-1, the V gene TRBV27; 10 bases line up with TRBD2. V dropped 6 bases and J dropped 4; count of bases not matched to a gene: 6. Germline V lookup: CDR1 MNHEY, CDR2 SMNVEV (reference sequence). The CDR3 totals 15 residues.

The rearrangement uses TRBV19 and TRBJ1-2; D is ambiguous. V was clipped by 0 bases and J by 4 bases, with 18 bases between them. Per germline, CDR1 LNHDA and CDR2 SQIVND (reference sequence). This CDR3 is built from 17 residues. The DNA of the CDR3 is TGTGCCAGTAGTATAGATCTCGGCACCAAGAGGCTCTATGGCTACACCTTC. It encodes CASSIDLGTKRLYGYTF.

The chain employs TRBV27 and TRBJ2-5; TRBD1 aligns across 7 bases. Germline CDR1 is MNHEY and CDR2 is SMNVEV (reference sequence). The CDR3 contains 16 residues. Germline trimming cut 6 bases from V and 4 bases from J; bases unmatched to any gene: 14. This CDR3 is CASSLIRTGGIETQYF. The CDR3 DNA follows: TGTGCCAGCAGCTTAATTAGGACAGGTGGCATAGAGACCCAGTACTTC.

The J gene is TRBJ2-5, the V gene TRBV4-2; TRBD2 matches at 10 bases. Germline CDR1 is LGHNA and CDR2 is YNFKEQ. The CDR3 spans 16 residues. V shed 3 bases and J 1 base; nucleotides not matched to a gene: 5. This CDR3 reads CASSQESGGVQETQYF. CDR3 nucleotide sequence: TGTGCCAGCAGCCAGGAGAGCGGGGGGGTCCAAGAGACCCAGTACTTC.

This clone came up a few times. The CDR3 region has the DNA TGTGCCAGCAGCGCTGTCTCAGGGGCCGGCTACACCTTC. Encoded protein: CASSAVSGAGYTF. The chain is built from TRBV9 and TRBJ1-2; the D gene is possibly TRBD1 (6 bases). Germline loops: CDR1 SGDLS, CDR2 YYNGEE. The V end lost 3 bases, the J end lost 8 bases, and 14 bases lay between the germline ends. The CDR3 runs to 13 residues.

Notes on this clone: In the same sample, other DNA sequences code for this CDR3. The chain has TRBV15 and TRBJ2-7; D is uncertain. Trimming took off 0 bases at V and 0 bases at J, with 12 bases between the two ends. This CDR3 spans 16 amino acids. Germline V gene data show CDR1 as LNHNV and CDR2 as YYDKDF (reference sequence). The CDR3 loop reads CATSRDLDTTSYEQYF. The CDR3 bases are TGTGCCACCAGCAGAGACCTCGACACTACCTCCTACGAGCAGTACTTC. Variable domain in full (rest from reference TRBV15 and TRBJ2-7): DAMVIQNPRYQVTQFGKPVTLSCSQTLNHNVMYWYQQKSSQAPKLLFHYYDKDFNNEADTPDNFQSRRPNTSFCFLDIRSPGLGDTAMYLCATSRDLDTTSYEQYFGPGTRLTVT.

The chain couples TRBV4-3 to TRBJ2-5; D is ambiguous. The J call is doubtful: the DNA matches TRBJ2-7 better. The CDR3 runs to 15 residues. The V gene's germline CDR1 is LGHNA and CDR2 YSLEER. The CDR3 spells CASSQDHGAHYEQYF. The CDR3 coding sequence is TGCGCCAGCAGCCAAGACCACGGAGCCCACTACGAGCAGTACTTC.

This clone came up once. CDR3 amino acids: CASKSLVTSRDTEAFF. CDR3 bases: TGTGCCAGTAAGAGTTTAGTAACCTCTAGGGACACTGAAGCTTTCTTT. The chain uses TRBV19 and TRBJ1-1; D is ambiguous. The CDR3 consists of 16 residues. V lost 7 bases and J 3 bases, leaving 21 bases between the germline ends. Germline V lookup: CDR1 LNHDA, CDR2 SQIVND (reference sequence).

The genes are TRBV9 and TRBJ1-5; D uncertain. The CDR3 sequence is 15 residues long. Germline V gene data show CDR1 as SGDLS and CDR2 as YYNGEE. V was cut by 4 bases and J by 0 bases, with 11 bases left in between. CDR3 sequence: CASSPGEYSNQPQHF. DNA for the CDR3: TGTGCCAGCAGCCCGGGAGAGTATAGCAATCAGCCCCAGCATTTT.

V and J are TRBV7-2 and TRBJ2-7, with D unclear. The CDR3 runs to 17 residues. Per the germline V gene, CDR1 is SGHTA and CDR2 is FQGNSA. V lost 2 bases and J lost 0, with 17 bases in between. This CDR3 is CASSLSGILPNSYEQYF. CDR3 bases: TGTGCCAGCAGCTTATCGGGCATACTGCCGAACTCCTACGAGCAGTACTTC.

CDR3 in DNA: TGCGCCAGCAGCCAAGATAGGTCAGGACTCTACCAAGAGACCCAGTACTTC. Translated: CASSQDRSGLYQETQYF. The rearrangement links TRBV4-3 to TRBJ2-5; maybe TRBD2 (5 bases). V lost 0 bases to trimming and J lost 0 bases, with 14 bases between them. In germline, CDR1 is LGHNA, CDR2 YSLEER. The CDR3 is made up of 17 amino acids.

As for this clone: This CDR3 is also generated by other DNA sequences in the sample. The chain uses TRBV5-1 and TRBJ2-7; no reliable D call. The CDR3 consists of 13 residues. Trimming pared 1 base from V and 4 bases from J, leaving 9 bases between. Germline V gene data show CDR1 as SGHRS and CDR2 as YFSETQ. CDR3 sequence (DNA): TGCGCCAGCAGCTTGAATTTCAGGTACGAGCAGTACTTC. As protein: CASSLNFRYEQYF.

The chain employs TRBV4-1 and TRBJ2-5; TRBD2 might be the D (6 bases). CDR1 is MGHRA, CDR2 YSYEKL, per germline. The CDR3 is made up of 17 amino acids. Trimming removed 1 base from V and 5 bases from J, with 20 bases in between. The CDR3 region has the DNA TGCGCCAGCAGCCAAGCATGGAGCGGGTATAGCGTCGAGACCCAGTACTTC. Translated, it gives CASSQAWSGYSVETQYF.

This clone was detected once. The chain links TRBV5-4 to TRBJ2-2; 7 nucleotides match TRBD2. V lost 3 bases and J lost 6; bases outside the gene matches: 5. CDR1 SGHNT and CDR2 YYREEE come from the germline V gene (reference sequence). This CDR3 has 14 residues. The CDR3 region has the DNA TGTGCCAGCAGCTGGCGGGGGAGCGCCGGGGAGCTGTTTTTT. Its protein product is CASSWRGSAGELFF.

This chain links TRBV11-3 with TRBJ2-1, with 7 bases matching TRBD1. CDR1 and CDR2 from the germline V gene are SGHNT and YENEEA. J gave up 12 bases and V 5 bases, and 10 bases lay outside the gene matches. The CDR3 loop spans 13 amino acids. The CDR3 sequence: CASSARDRRSQFF. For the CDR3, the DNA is TGTGCCAGCAGCGCCCGGGACAGAAGGTCGCAGTTCTTC.

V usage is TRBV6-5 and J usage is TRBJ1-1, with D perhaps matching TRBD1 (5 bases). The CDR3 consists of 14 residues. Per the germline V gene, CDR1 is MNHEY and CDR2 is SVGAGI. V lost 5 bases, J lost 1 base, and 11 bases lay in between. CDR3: CASSTSGRNTEAFF. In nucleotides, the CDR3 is TGTGCCAGCAGTACCTCAGGGAGGAACACTGAAGCTTTCTTT.

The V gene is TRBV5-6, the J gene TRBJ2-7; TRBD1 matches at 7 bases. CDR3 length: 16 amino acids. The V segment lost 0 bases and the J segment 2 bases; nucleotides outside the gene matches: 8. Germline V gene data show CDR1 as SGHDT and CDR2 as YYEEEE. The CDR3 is CASSLGGQSLPYEQYF. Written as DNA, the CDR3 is TGTGCCAGCAGCTTGGGGGGACAGAGCCTTCCCTACGAGCAGTACTTC.